Given below is one T cell receptor beta chain in context. The data are from a study of T cells in Graves' hyperthyroidism and ophthalmopathy. For the study at large: Peripheral blood was collected at initial diagnosis, before any treatment.

It was considered stable Graves' hyperthyroidism when ophthalmopathy did not progress within 18 months. Diagnosing involved the use of clinical symptoms, serum thyroxine and TRAb, thyroid ultrasound and orbital computed tomography. RNA transcripts served as the template for amplifying TCR beta CDR3 regions. The HTBI primer set was used in a first-round RT-PCR of the TCR CDR3. Using its own MiXCR run on the multiplex PCR reads, TCRdb lists one record per CDR3 protein. The sample includes roughly 740,000 distinct CDR3 sequences, about 16% seen only once; the top ten take approximately 8.4%. The V end lost 3 bases, the J end lost 8 bases, and 13 bases lay between the germline ends. The germline CDR1 and CDR2 sequences are LNHDA and SQIVND (reference sequence). This CDR3 contains 13 residues.

This clonotype was obtained from a man aged 18 to 29 with Graves' hyperthyroidism. This sequence joins TRBV19 and TRBJ1-2; D is unclear. The sample taken for sequencing was blood. The CDR3 nucleotides are TGTGCCAGTAGTATCGGACCCGGCGGCGGCTACACCTTC. This sequence encodes CASSIGPGGGYTF.